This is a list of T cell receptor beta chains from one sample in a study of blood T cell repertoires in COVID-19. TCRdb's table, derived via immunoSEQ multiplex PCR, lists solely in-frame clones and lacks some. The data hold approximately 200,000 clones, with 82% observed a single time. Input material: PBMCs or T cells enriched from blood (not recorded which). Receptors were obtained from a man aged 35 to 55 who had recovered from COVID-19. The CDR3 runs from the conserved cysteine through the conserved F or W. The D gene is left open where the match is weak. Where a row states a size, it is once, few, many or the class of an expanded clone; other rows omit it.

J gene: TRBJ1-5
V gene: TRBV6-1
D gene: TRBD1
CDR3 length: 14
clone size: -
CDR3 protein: CASSGTGGSQPQHF
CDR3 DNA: TGTGCCAGCAGCGGGACAGGGGGTAGTCAGCCCCAGCATTTT

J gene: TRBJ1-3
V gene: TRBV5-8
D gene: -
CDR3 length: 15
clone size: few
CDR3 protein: CASSLGETPGNTIYF
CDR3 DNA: TGTGCCAGCAGCTTGGGAGAGACACCTGGAAACACCATATATTTT

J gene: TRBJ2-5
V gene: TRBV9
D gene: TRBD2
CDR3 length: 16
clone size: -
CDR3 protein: CASSVVLAGGRETQYF
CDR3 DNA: TGTGCCAGCAGCGTAGTTCTAGCGGGAGGGAGGGAGACCCAGTACTTC

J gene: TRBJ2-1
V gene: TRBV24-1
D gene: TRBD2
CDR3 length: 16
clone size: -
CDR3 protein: CATSEPGTSIYNEQFF
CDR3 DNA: TGTGCCACCAGTGAGCCCGGGACTAGCATCTACAATGAGCAGTTCTTC

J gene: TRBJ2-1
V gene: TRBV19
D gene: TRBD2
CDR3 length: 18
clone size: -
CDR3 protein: CASSIYGGSSFGDNEQFF
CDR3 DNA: TGTGCCAGTAGTATTTACGGCGGGAGCTCCTTCGGGGACAATGAGCAGTTCTTC

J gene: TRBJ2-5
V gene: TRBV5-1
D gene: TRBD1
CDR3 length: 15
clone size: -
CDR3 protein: CASSSGLTGLETQYF
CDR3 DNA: TGCGCCAGCAGCTCCGGGTTGACAGGGTTGGAGACCCAGTACTTC

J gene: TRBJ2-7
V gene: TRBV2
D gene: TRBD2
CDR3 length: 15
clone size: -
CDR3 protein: CASTPRLAGTYEQYF
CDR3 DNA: TGTGCCAGCACTCCCCGACTAGCGGGCACCTACGAGCAGTACTTC

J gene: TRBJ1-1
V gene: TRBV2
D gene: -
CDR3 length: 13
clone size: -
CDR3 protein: CASSEQGRTEAFF
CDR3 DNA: TGTGCCAGCAGTGAACAGGGGCGGACTGAAGCTTTCTTT

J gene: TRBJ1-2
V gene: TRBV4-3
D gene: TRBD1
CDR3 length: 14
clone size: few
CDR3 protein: CASSQEQGNYGYTF
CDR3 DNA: TGCGCCAGCAGCCAAGAACAGGGGAACTATGGCTACACCTTC

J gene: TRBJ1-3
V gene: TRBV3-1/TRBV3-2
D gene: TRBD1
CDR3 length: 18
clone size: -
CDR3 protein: CASSHLAGGQSSGNTIYF
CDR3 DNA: TGTGCCAGCAGCCATCTAGCGGGGGGACAGAGCTCTGGAAACACCATATATTTT

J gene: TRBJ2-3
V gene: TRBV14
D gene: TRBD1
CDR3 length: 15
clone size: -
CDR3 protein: CASSRRQGRTDTQYF
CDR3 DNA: TGTGCCAGCAGCCGTAGACAGGGAAGAACAGATACGCAGTATTTT

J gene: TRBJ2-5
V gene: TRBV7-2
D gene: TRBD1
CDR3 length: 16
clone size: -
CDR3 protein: CASSLVATGEQETQYF
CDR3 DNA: TGTGCCAGCAGCTTAGTAGCGACAGGGGAACAAGAGACCCAGTACTTC

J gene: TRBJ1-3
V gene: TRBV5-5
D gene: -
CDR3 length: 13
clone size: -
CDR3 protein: CASRLRSGNTIYF
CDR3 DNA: TGTGCCAGCCGCTTACGAAGCGGAAACACCATATATTTT

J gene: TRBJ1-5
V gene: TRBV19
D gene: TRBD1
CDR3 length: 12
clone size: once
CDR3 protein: CASTTQGGPQHF
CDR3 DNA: TGTGCCAGTACCACCCAGGGGGGGCCCCAGCATTTT

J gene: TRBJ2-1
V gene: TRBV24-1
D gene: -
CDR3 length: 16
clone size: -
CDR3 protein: CATSDATASSYNEQFF
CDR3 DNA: TGTGCCACCAGTGATGCGACAGCCAGCTCCTACAATGAGCAGTTCTTC

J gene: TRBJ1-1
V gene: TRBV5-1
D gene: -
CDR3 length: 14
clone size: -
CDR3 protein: CASSLEAGHTEAFF
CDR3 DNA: TGCGCCAGCAGCTTGGAGGCAGGGCACACTGAAGCTTTCTTT

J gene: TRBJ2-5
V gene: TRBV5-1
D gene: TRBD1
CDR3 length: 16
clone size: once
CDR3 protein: CASSLGLQGAGETQYF
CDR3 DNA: TGCGCCAGCAGCTTGGGACTACAGGGGGCCGGAGAGACCCAGTACTTC

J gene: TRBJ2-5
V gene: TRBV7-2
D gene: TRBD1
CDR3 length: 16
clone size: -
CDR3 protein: CASSLTGQGARETQYF
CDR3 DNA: TGTGCCAGCAGCTTAACGGGACAGGGGGCGCGGGAGACCCAGTACTTC

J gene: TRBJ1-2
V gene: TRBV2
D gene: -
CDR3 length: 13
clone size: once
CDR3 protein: CASRERSHYGYTF
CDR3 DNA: TGTGCCAGCAGGGAGCGTTCCCACTATGGCTACACCTTC

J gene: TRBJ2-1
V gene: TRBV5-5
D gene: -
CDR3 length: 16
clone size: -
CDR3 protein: CASSSRVAVPYNEQFF
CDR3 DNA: TGTGCCAGCAGCTCCCGAGTAGCGGTGCCCTACAATGAGCAGTTCTTC

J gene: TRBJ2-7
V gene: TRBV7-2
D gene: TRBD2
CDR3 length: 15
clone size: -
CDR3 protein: CASSSNSGYSYEQYF
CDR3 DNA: TGTGCCAGCAGCTCGAATAGCGGGTACTCCTACGAGCAGTACTTC

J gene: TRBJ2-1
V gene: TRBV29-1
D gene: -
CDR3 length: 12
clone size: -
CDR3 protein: CSAVRTQRMQFF
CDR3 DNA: TGCAGCGCTGTCCGGACACAAAGAATGCAGTTCTTC

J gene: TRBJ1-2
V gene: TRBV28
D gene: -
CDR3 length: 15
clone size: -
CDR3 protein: CASSPPSRGGYGYTF
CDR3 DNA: TGTGCCAGCAGTCCCCCCAGTAGGGGAGGCTATGGCTACACCTTC

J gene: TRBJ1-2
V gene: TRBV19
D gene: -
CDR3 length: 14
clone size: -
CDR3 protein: CASSPPVRVYGYTF
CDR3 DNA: TGTGCCAGTAGCCCTCCGGTACGGGTCTATGGCTACACCTTC

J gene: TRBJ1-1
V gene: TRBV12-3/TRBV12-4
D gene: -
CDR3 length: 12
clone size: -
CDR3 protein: CASSLGGAEAFF
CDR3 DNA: TGTGCCAGCAGTTTAGGGGGCGCTGAAGCTTTCTTT

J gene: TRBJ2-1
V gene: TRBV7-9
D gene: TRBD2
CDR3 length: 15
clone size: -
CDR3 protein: CASSPAGTSENEQFF
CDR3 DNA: TGTGCCAGCAGCCCTGCCGGGACTAGCGAAAATGAGCAGTTCTTC

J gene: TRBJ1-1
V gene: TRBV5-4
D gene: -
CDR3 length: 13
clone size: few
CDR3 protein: CASSFRVNTEAFF
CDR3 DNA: TGTGCCAGCAGCTTTCGGGTGAACACTGAAGCTTTCTTT

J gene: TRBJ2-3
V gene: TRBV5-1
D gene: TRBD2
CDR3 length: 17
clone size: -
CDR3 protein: CASSLALAGVGTDTQYF
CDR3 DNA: TGCGCCAGCAGCTTGGCCTTAGCGGGAGTAGGGACAGATACGCAGTATTTT

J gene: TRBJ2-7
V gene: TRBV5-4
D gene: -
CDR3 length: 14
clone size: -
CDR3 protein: CASSLIDNSYEQYF
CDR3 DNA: TGTGCCAGCAGCTTAATCGACAACTCCTACGAGCAGTACTTC

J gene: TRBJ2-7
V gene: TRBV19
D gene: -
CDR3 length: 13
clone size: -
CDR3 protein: CASSIAGFYEQYF
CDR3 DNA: TGTGCCAGTAGTATTGCAGGGTTCTACGAGCAGTACTTC

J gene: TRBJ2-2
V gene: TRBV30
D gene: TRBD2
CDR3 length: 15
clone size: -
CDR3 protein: CAWRGLAGDTGELFF
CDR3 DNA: TGTGCCTGGAGAGGGTTAGCGGGAGACACCGGGGAGCTGTTTTTT

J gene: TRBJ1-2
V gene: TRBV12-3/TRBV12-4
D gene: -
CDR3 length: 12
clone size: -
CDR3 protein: CASSWAGEGYTF
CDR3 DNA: TGTGCCAGCAGCTGGGCCGGGGAAGGCTACACCTTC

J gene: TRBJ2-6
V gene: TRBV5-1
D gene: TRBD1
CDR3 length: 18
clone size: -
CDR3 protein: CASSWGQGGSSGANVLTF
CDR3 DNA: TGCGCCAGCAGCTGGGGACAGGGGGGAAGCTCTGGGGCCAACGTCCTGACTTTC

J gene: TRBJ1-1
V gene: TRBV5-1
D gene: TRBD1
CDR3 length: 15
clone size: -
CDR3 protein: CASAGDRGWSTEAFF
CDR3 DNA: TGCGCCAGCGCCGGGGACAGGGGATGGAGCACTGAAGCTTTCTTT